This entry lists 20 T cell receptor beta chains sequenced from one sample in a study of T cells in Graves' hyperthyroidism and ophthalmopathy. The source material, RNA transcripts, was used to amplify TCR beta CDR3 regions. The HTBI primer set served for first-round RT-PCR of the TCR CDR3. TCRdb reanalysed the multiplex PCR reads using MiXCR and keeps one entry per CDR3 protein. Found here are fewer than 400,000 distinct CDR3 sequences, about an eighth of them singletons; the top ten hold around 30%. The sequencing input was blood. These receptors were collected from a man aged 50-59 years with Graves' ophthalmopathy.

Many counts were recorded for this clonotype. The chain employs TRBV3-1 and TRBJ1-2; no reliable D call. Germline V gene lookup returns CDR1 LGHDT and CDR2 YNNKEL (reference sequence). Trimming shortened V by 3 bases and J by 4 bases, and 3 bases separated the two germline ends. The CDR3 sequence is 11 residues long. CDR3 residues: CASSQSYGYTF. The CDR3 DNA follows: TGTGCCAGCAGCCAGAGCTATGGCTACACCTTC. The full variable domain, completed using reference TRBV3-1 and TRBJ1-2, is DTAVSQTPKYLVTQMGNDKSIKCEQNLGHDTMYWYKQDSKKFLKIMFSYNNKELIINETVPNRFSPKSPDKAHLNLHINSLELGDSAVYFCASSQSYGYTFGSGTRLTVV.

This clonotype has more than one count but fewer than ten. V usage is TRBV7-9 and J usage is TRBJ2-3, with 8 bases fitting TRBD2. Unmatched junction bases numbered 7, after V lost 3 bases and J lost 5 bases. CDR1 and CDR2 (germline): SEHNR, FQNEAQ (reference sequence). CDR3 length: 15 residues. CDR3 DNA sequence: TGTGCCAGCAGCTTTGGGCGGGAGGAGTTAGATACGCAGTATTTT. It is translated as CASSFGREELDTQYF.

This clonotype has ten or more counts. V and J are TRBV11-2 and TRBJ2-7; 8 bases agree with TRBD2. The CDR3 length is 16 residues. The germline V gene encodes CDR1 SGHAT and CDR2 FQNNGV. V lost 0 bases, J lost 2 bases, and 6 bases stayed unmatched. The CDR3 reads CASSLEGGGGTYEQYF. The DNA for the CDR3 is TGTGCCAGCAGCTTAGAGGGTGGCGGGGGGACCTACGAGCAGTACTTC. Filled out from reference TRBV11-2 and TRBJ2-7, the complete variable domain reads EAGVAQSPRYKIIEKRQSVAFWCNPISGHATLYWYQQILGQGPKLLIQFQNNGVVDDSQLPKDRFSAERLKGVDSTLKIQPAKLEDSAVYLCASSLEGGGGTYEQYFGPGTRLTVT.

This chain links TRBV20-1 with TRBJ2-2, with D unresolved. The CDR3 contains 15 residues. Trimming shortened V by 0 bases and J by 5 bases, and 13 bases separated the two germline ends. The germline V gene encodes CDR1 DFQATT and CDR2 SNEGSKA (reference sequence). The CDR3 region has the DNA TGCAGTGCTAGAGATGGAACTTTTTCTACCGGGGAGCTGTTTTTT. It yields the protein CSARDGTFSTGELFF.

The CDR3 sequence: CASSYSGTGGEFNANTGELFF. As DNA, the CDR3 is TGTGCCAGCAGTTACTCGGGGACAGGGGGCGAATTTAACGCGAACACCGGGGAGCTGTTTTTT. The chain uses TRBV6-5 and TRBJ2-2, with 12 bases matching TRBD1. Trimming cost V 0 bases and J 0 bases; bases outside gene matches: 11. The CDR3 length is 21 residues. Germline-derived CDR1 and CDR2 are MNHEY and SVGAGI.

A few counts support this clonotype. CDR3 bases: TGTGCCAGCAGCTCGTTCCTATACGGGATAGAAGAGACCCAGTACTTC. Its translation is CASSSFLYGIEETQYF. This chain connects TRBV6-1 to TRBJ2-5; a weak D match, TRBD2 (5 bases). V dropped 6 bases and J dropped 3 bases, with 20 bases sitting between them. The CDR3 has 16 residues. CDR1 and CDR2 from the germline V gene are MNHNS and SASEGT.

This clonotype was counted at least ten times. A read error may account for a junction end that differs from germline. The rearrangement joins TRBV30 to TRBJ2-7; possible D gene TRBD2, 6 bases. The V gene's germline CDR1 is GTSNPN and CDR2 SVGIG (reference sequence). There are 14 residues in the CDR3. This CDR3 is CAWSVGGSLYKQYF. CDR3 nucleotides: TGTGCCTGGAGTGTGGGGGGATCTCTCTACAAGCAGTACTTC.

This chain joins TRBV19 and TRBJ2-1, with 14 bases that match TRBD2. The CDR3 extends over 17 amino acids. CDR1 and CDR2 from the germline V gene are LNHDA and SQIVND (reference sequence). The V and J ends lost 3 bases and 8 bases, in that order; junction bases with no gene match: 9. CDR3 residues: CASSIIPGLAGVYEQFF. The CDR3, as DNA: TGTGCCAGTAGTATCATCCCGGGACTAGCGGGAGTCTATGAGCAGTTCTTC.

This clonotype has at least ten counts. This chain uses TRBV19 with TRBJ2-1; TRBD1 matches at 7 bases. The CDR3 extends over 15 amino acids. V shed 2 bases and J 7 bases; nucleotides not matched to a gene: 8. Germline values: CDR1 LNHDA, CDR2 SQIVND (reference sequence). Here the CDR3 reads CASSIIGQGENEQFF. In DNA, the CDR3 is TGTGCCAGTAGTATAATCGGGCAGGGGGAGAATGAGCAGTTCTTC. Drawing the rest from reference TRBV19 and TRBJ2-1, the complete variable domain is DGGITQSPKYLFRKEGQNVTLSCEQNLNHDAMYWYRQDPGQGLRLIYYSQIVNDFQKGDIAEGYSVSREKKESFPLTVTSAQKNPTAFYLCASSIIGQGENEQFFGPGTRLTVL.

This clonotype has at least ten counts. The chain uses TRBV20-1 and TRBJ2-1, with 8 bases that match TRBD2. Germline CDR1 and CDR2: DFQATT and SNEGSKA (reference sequence). Unmatched junction bases numbered 4, after V lost 6 bases and J lost 0 bases. This CDR3 region has 14 residues. The CDR3 DNA sequence: TGCAGTGCCATACTAGCGGTCTCCTACAATGAGCAGTTCTTC. It specifies CSAILAVSYNEQFF.

This clonotype has more than one count but fewer than ten. The V gene is TRBV6-1, the J gene TRBJ1-2; the D gene is possibly TRBD1 (6 bases). This CDR3 spans 13 amino acids. CDR1 MNHNS and CDR2 SASEGT come from the germline V gene. Trimming left V 2 bases short and J 8 bases short, with 12 bases between. The CDR3 DNA sequence: TGTGCCAGCAGTGAAATCCCCCAGGGGGGCTACACCTTC. It is translated as CASSEIPQGGYTF.

This clonotype was picked up many times. This chain's CDR3 is CASSPGAGGYEQYF. CDR3 coding DNA: TGTGCCAGCTCACCAGGGGCAGGGGGCTACGAGCAGTACTTC. The chain combines TRBV18 with TRBJ2-7; 7 bases match TRBD1. CDR1 and CDR2 from the germline V gene are KGHSH and LQKENI. The length of the CDR3 is 14 residues. V was pared by 2 bases and J by 3 bases, with 4 bases of the junction left unmatched.

The genes are TRBV19 and TRBJ1-4; a weak D match, TRBD1 (5 bases). The V end lost 6 bases, the J end lost 7 bases, and 18 bases lay between the germline ends. The length of the CDR3 is 15 residues. Germline V gives CDR1 LNHDA, CDR2 SQIVND (reference sequence). In DNA form, the CDR3 reads TGTGCCAGTAGCTCCACGGGGGGGATTGGTGAAAAACTGTTTTTT. Amino acid sequence: CASSSTGGIGEKLFF.

V and J are TRBV11-3 and TRBJ2-5, with 8 bases that match TRBD2. The ends lost 1 base at V and 1 base at J; junction bases unmatched: 8. The CDR3 consists of 17 residues. Germline V gene sequence: CDR1 SGHNT, CDR2 YENEEA. In nucleotides, the CDR3 is TGTGCCAGCAGCTTAGTTGTCAGCGGGAGAATCCAAGAGACCCAGTACTTC. Translating gives CASSLVVSGRIQETQYF.

In its sample, this clonotype was seen a few times. A read error may account for a junction end that differs from germline. The chain couples TRBV3-1 to TRBJ2-5; D remains ambiguous. Germline V gene sequence: CDR1 LGHDT, CDR2 YNNKEL (reference sequence). This CDR3 region has 13 residues. The CDR3 DNA is TGCGCCAGCAGCCAAGCCCCTCGAGAGACCCAGTACTTC. Its protein is CASSQAPRETQYF.

The rearrangement uses TRBV4-1 and TRBJ2-2; maybe TRBD2 (6 bases). V gave up 0 bases and J gave up 3 bases, with 8 bases separating them. The CDR3 is 15 amino acids. Per germline, CDR1 MGHRA and CDR2 YSYEKL. The CDR3 reads CASSQELAYTGELFF. In DNA, the CDR3 is TGCGCCAGCAGCCAAGAACTAGCTTACACCGGGGAGCTGTTTTTT.

On this clonotype itself: The junction departs from germline at one end; a sequencing error may be responsible. The V gene is TRBV2, the J gene TRBJ2-1; 12 bases are shared with TRBD2. The germline V gene has CDR1 SNHLY and CDR2 FYNNEI. CDR3 length: 19 amino acids. The CDR3 DNA reads TGTGCCAGCAGTGAAGGACTAGCGGGAGCGACGCGCACCTACAATGAGCGGTTCTTC. It yields the protein CASSEGLAGATRTYNERFF.

The sample holds many counts of this clonotype. The genes are TRBV27 and TRBJ2-1; 9 bases line up with TRBD2. The CDR3 is made up of 14 amino acids. The germline V gene has CDR1 MNHEY and CDR2 SMNVEV (reference sequence). The J segment lost 4 bases and the V segment lost 8 bases, leaving 6 bases of the junction unmatched. The CDR3 loop is CASPRSGGYNEQFF. CDR3 DNA sequence: TGTGCCAGCCCTCGGAGCGGGGGGTACAATGAGCAGTTCTTC.

This clonotype appeared a single time. The rearrangement joins TRBV25-1 to TRBJ2-7, with a weak D call TRBD1 (5 bases). Trimming took 3 bases from V and 2 from J, leaving 11 bases between them. Per the germline V gene, CDR1 is MGHDK and CDR2 is SYGVNS. CDR3 length: 14 amino acids. The CDR3 coding sequence is TGTGCCAGCAGTGAGGGTGGACAACCCTACGAGCAGTACTTC. Amino acids: CASSEGGQPYEQYF.

This clonotype was detected only a few times. V and J are TRBV19 and TRBJ2-5, with TRBD2 matching over 7 bases. Germline V gives CDR1 LNHDA, CDR2 SQIVND (reference sequence). Trimming took 0 bases from V and 2 from J; bases not matched to a gene: 6. This CDR3 comprises 16 residues. CDR3 sequence: CASSIEAAGKQETQYF. The CDR3 DNA reads TGTGCCAGTAGTATAGAAGCAGCGGGAAAACAAGAGACCCAGTACTTC. The full variable domain, completed using reference TRBV19 and TRBJ2-5, is DGGITQSPKYLFRKEGQNVTLSCEQNLNHDAMYWYRQDPGQGLRLIYYSQIVNDFQKGDIAEGYSVSREKKESFPLTVTSAQKNPTAFYLCASSIEAAGKQETQYFGPGTRLLVL.